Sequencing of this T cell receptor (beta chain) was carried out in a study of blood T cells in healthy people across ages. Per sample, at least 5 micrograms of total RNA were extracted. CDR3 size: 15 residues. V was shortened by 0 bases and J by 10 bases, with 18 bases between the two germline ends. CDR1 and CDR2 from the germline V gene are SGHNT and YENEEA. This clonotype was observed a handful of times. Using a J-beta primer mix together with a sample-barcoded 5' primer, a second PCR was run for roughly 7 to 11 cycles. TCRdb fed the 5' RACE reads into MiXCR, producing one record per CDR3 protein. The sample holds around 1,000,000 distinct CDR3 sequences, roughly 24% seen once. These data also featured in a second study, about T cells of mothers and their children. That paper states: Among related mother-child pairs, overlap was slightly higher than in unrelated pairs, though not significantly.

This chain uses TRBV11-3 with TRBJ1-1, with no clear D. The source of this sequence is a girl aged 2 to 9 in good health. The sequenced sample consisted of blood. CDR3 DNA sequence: TGTGCCAGCAGCTTAGATCCACTAGGGAATCCTGGAGCTTTCTTT. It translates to CASSLDPLGNPGAFF.